This TCR beta chain was identified in a study of T cell changes during pregnancy in multiple sclerosis. The CDR3 runs 14 residues. V shed 4 bases, J shed 4 bases, and the junction held 6 bases outside the gene matches. Germline V gene data show CDR1 as SGHDN and CDR2 as FVKESK. Assay: immunoSEQ multiplex PCR; the TCRdb copy retains only in-frame clones and omits some. The sample records 90,000 to 120,000 clones, roughly 90% being singletons. The chain uses TRBV14 and TRBJ2-7, with TRBD2 matching 8 bases. This receptor was obtained from a female donor in good health, enrolled as a control in a pregnancy study. Sequenced material: peripheral blood, taken in the third trimester of pregnancy. The chain's CDR3 is CASSPGTSRYEQYF. CDR3 DNA: TGTGCCAGCAGCCCAGGGACTAGTAGGTACGAGCAGTACTTC.